This TCR beta chain derives from a study of OX40 agonist ivuxolimab in advanced cancers. Overall study results and limits: Mean expanded clone counts were higher in CD8+ than CD4+ T cells. Dosing at 0.1 to 3.0 mg/kg was accompanied by clonal expansion of CD4+ and CD8+ blood T cells by week 6.

Produced via immunoSEQ multiplex PCR; TCRdb's table is partial and in-frame only. The data hold 50,000 to 70,000 clones, with 80% to 90% observed a single time. CDR3 length: 15 amino acids. Germline CDR1 ENHRY, CDR2 SYGVKD. The trim removed 3 bases at V and 0 bases at J, leaving 4 bases unmatched. On this clone itself: The antigen is not known.

The source was CD4+ or CD8+ T cells sorted from blood, collected in a trial of the OX40 agonist ivuxolimab. V gene TRBV10-3 combines with J gene TRBJ2-7; 8 nucleotides align to TRBD2. This TCR derives from an adult with an advanced solid tumor such as melanoma, head and neck, liver or kidney cancer. The CDR3 DNA is TGTGCCATCAGTGATCAGCGGGGGACCTCCTACGAGCAGTACTTC. It translates to CAISDQRGTSYEQYF.